What follows are 31 T cell receptor beta chains derived from one specimen sequenced in a study of control samples from healthy donors and cancer patients. Profiling relied on immunoSEQ multiplex PCR, and the TCRdb table lists in-frame clones only, not all of them. The sample includes 85,000 to 95,000 clones, roughly 92% seen only once; the top ten take over 0.85%. Input material: blood. These receptors were taken from a woman in her 30s in good health.

This clone was seen just once. The V gene is TRBV15, the J gene TRBJ2-1; no firm D call. The CDR3 is made up of 13 amino acids. Germline V lookup: CDR1 LNHNV, CDR2 YYDKDF (reference sequence). Trimming pared 4 bases from V and 3 bases from J, leaving 7 bases between. CDR3 sequence reads: CATSTQVYNEQFF. CDR3 in DNA: TGTGCCACCAGCACGCAGGTCTACAATGAGCAGTTCTTC. The whole variable domain, filled in from reference TRBV15 and TRBJ2-1, reads DAMVIQNPRYQVTQFGKPVTLSCSQTLNHNVMYWYQQKSSQAPKLLFHYYDKDFNNEADTPDNFQSRRPNTSFCFLDIRSPGLGDTAMYLCATSTQVYNEQFFGPGTRLTVL.

This chain connects TRBV18 to TRBJ1-3; D is undetermined. Looked up from germline, CDR1 is KGHSH and CDR2 is LQKENI. The CDR3 loop spans 16 amino acids. Trimming pared 1 base from V and 2 bases from J, leaving 12 bases between. Here the CDR3 reads CASSPRALAAGNTIYF. The CDR3, as DNA: TGTGCCAGCTCACCACGCGCTCTAGCGGCTGGAAACACCATATATTTT.

The rearrangement uses TRBV6-5 and TRBJ1-4; 7 nucleotides agree with TRBD1. This CDR3 spans 14 amino acids. The germline V gene has CDR1 MNHEY and CDR2 SVGAGI. V was pared by 5 bases and J by 8 bases, with 8 bases of the junction left unmatched. CDR3: CASSLQGDEEKLFF. The CDR3 DNA is TGTGCCAGCAGTCTGCAGGGGGATGAGGAAAAACTGTTTTTT.

Only one count was recorded for this clone. The rearrangement uses TRBV25-1 and TRBJ1-1, with a tentative D call TRBD1 (6 bases). Germline V gene data show CDR1 as MGHDK and CDR2 as SYGVNS. The ends were cut back, 4 bases at V and 1 base at J, with 16 bases in the middle. The CDR3 is made up of 16 amino acids. CDR3 DNA: TGTGCCAGCAGTGGATGGGACATATCCTCGAACACTGAAGCTTTCTTT. Its protein is CASSGWDISSNTEAFF. Filled out from reference TRBV25-1 and TRBJ1-1, the complete variable domain reads EADIYQTPRYLVIGTGKKITLECSQTMGHDKMYWYQQDPGMELHLIHYSYGVNSTEKGDLSSESTVSRIRTEHFPLTLESARPSHTSQYLCASSGWDISSNTEAFFGQGTRLTVV.

V gene TRBV28 combines with J gene TRBJ2-1, with 10 bases matching TRBD2. Germline-derived CDR1 and CDR2 are MDHEN and SYDVKM. J gave up 5 bases and V 4 bases, and 8 bases lay outside the gene matches. The CDR3 totals 16 residues. The chain's CDR3 is CASSSAGTSAHNEQFF. CDR3 DNA: TGTGCCAGCAGTTCCGCCGGGACTAGCGCCCACAATGAGCAGTTCTTC.

The chain joins TRBV19 to TRBJ2-3, with D tentatively TRBD1 (5 bases). Germline assignment: CDR1 LNHDA and CDR2 SQIVND (reference sequence). V was shortened by 0 bases and J by 9 bases, with 13 bases between the two germline ends. The CDR3 covers 14 residues. The CDR3 spells CASSIEQLGRTQYF. The CDR3 nucleotides read TGTGCCAGTAGTATAGAACAATTGGGGCGGACGCAGTATTTT.

This chain connects TRBV6-5 to TRBJ1-2; TRBD1 aligns across 7 bases. This CDR3 region has 15 residues. V was clipped by 5 bases and J by 4 bases; unmatched bases: 10. Germline loops: CDR1 MNHEY, CDR2 SVGAGI. This CDR3 reads CASSPQGGFGYGYTF. CDR3 nucleotide sequence: TGTGCCAGCAGTCCCCAGGGGGGATTCGGCTATGGCTACACCTTC.

The chain recombines TRBV25-1 with TRBJ1-2; D is possibly TRBD1 (5 bases). CDR3 length: 15 amino acids. Trimming removed 2 bases from V and 0 bases from J, with 10 bases in between. Germline loops: CDR1 MGHDK, CDR2 SYGVNS. As DNA, the CDR3 is TGTGCCAGCAGTGAAGGGGGGACGGCTAACTATGGCTACACCTTC. It specifies CASSEGGTANYGYTF.

CDR3 bases: TGTGCCAGCAGTTCCCCGACTCAGGCACTTTACAATGAGCAGTTCTTC. This translates into CASSSPTQALYNEQFF. The chain uses TRBV6-5 and TRBJ2-1; D gene ambiguous. V lost 4 bases and J lost 4, with 17 bases in between. The CDR3 is 16 residues long. Germline CDR1 reads MNHEY; CDR2 reads SVGAGI.

The CDR3 region has the DNA TGCGCCAGCAGCCACAGACCCGAAAATGAAAAACTGTTTTTT. The encoded protein is CASSHRPENEKLFF. The chain combines TRBV5-1 with TRBJ1-4; no firm D call. CDR1 and CDR2 (germline): SGHRS, YFSETQ. This CDR3 comprises 14 residues. Between the trimmed V and J ends, which lost 4 bases and 5 bases, there was a span of 12 bases.

V is TRBV19 and J is TRBJ1-1, with 10 bases aligning to TRBD1. Germline assignment: CDR1 LNHDA and CDR2 SQIVND (reference sequence). V dropped 2 bases and J dropped 1; count of bases not matched to a gene: 7. The CDR3 is 17 amino acids. The chain's CDR3 is CASSIRQGAWGNTEAFF. The CDR3 DNA sequence: TGTGCCAGTAGTATAAGACAGGGGGCCTGGGGGAACACTGAAGCTTTCTTT.

This rearrangement joins TRBV18 to TRBJ1-4; TRBD1 aligns across 8 bases. Germline loops: CDR1 KGHSH, CDR2 LQKENI. V gave up 3 bases and J gave up 8 bases; unmatched junction bases: 2. This CDR3 has 13 amino acids. CDR3 in amino acids: CASSPGQEEKLFF. The CDR3 nucleotides read TGTGCCAGCTCACCGGGACAGGAGGAAAAACTGTTTTTT.

The gene calls are TRBV19 and TRBJ1-5; unclear D gene. V lost 3 bases, J lost 3 bases, and 9 bases lay in between. Germline V CDR1 and CDR2: LNHDA, SQIVND (reference sequence). The CDR3 totals 14 residues. CDR3 DNA: TGTGCCAGTAGTATGATACGGTACAATCAGCCCCAGCATTTT. Its translation: CASSMIRYNQPQHF.

The chain combines TRBV11-2 with TRBJ2-7, with TRBD1 identical over 8 bases. The V gene end was trimmed by 2 bases and the J gene end by 6 bases; junction bases not matched to a gene: 6. The germline V gene has CDR1 SGHAT and CDR2 FQNNGV. This CDR3 has 14 residues. The CDR3 DNA is TGTGCCAGCAGCTTATACCAGGGGGCGTCCGAGCAGTACTTC. This sequence encodes CASSLYQGASEQYF.

The rearrangement uses TRBV6-5 and TRBJ2-2, with 9 bases aligning to TRBD1. The CDR3 runs 14 residues. CDR1 is MNHEY, CDR2 SVGAGI, per germline. The V segment lost 6 bases and the J segment 4 bases; nucleotides outside the gene matches: 3. The CDR3 region has the DNA TGTGCCAGCAGGGACAGGGGCAGCACCGGGGAGCTGTTTTTT. It encodes CASRDRGSTGELFF.

This clone was recorded only once. The CDR3 reads CASSRDTSRETQYF. CDR3 DNA sequence: TGTGCCAGCAGCCGGGACACCTCACGGGAGACCCAGTACTTC. The chain has TRBV6-5 and TRBJ2-5; D might be TRBD1 (6 bases). Trimming took 6 bases from V and 5 from J, leaving 16 bases between them. The CDR3 is made up of 14 amino acids. The germline V gene encodes CDR1 MNHEY and CDR2 SVGAGI.

The V call is TRBV6-5, the J call TRBJ2-1; the D call may be TRBD1 or TRBD2 (5 bases each). CDR1 is MNHEY, CDR2 SVGAGI, per germline. The CDR3 runs 14 residues. V lost 7 bases and J 6 bases, leaving 16 bases between the germline ends. The CDR3, as DNA: TGTGCCAGCACCCGAGACGGGACCGTCAATGAGCAGTTCTTC. It specifies CASTRDGTVNEQFF.

V is TRBV11-1 and J is TRBJ2-7; 7 nucleotides align to TRBD1. V shed 5 bases and J 6 bases; nucleotides not matched to a gene: 7. CDR1 is SGHAT, CDR2 FQDESV, per germline (reference sequence). The CDR3 has 13 amino acids. This CDR3 reads CASSKNRGSEQYF. Written as DNA, the CDR3 is TGTGCCAGCAGCAAAAACAGGGGATCCGAGCAGTACTTC.

This clone showed up just a few times. CDR3 in amino acids: CASSEGDNQPQHF. Written as DNA, the CDR3 is TGTGCCAGCAGTGAGGGGGACAATCAGCCCCAGCATTTT. The chain joins TRBV6-4 to TRBJ1-5, with D possibly matching TRBD1 (5 bases). The V gene lost 3 bases and the J gene lost 3 bases, with 6 bases spanning the gap. This CDR3 spans 13 amino acids. CDR1 and CDR2 (germline): MRHNA, SNTAGT.

This clone was counted a single time. V usage is TRBV6-5 and J usage is TRBJ1-5; D remains unclear. Germline V lookup: CDR1 MNHEY, CDR2 SVGAGI. The CDR3 sequence is 12 residues long. Trimming took off 6 bases at V and 5 bases at J, with 8 bases between the two ends. In DNA, the CDR3 is TGTGCCAGCAGATACAGCTATCAGCCCCAGCATTTT. Amino acids: CASRYSYQPQHF.

The chain uses TRBV18 and TRBJ1-2; D remains unclear. CDR1 is KGHSH and CDR2 is LQKENI in the germline V gene. The germline V and J ends were trimmed by 3 bases and 8 bases, with 13 bases remaining between them. The CDR3 is 13 amino acids. CDR3: CASSPISSEGYTF. The CDR3 DNA is TGTGCCAGCTCACCGATTTCGTCAGAGGGCTACACCTTC.

The chain joins TRBV6-5 to TRBJ2-3, with a weak D call TRBD2 (6 bases). CDR1 and CDR2 (germline): MNHEY, SVGAGI. This CDR3 spans 15 amino acids. V lost 8 bases and J lost 2, with 17 bases in between. CDR3 sequence: CASDGTSWFTDTQYF. The CDR3 region has the DNA TGTGCCAGCGATGGCACTAGCTGGTTCACAGATACGCAGTATTTT.

This CDR3 is CASRTYSPRVGTSYDEQYF. The DNA of the CDR3 is TGTGCCAGCAGGACTTATTCCCCCCGCGTCGGGACTAGCTATGACGAGCAGTACTTC. The chain has TRBV5-5 and TRBJ2-7; TRBD2 matches at 9 bases. J gave up 5 bases and V 5 bases, and 23 bases lay outside the gene matches. The germline V gene has CDR1 SGHKS and CDR2 YYEKEE (reference sequence). The CDR3 is made up of 19 amino acids.

This chain connects TRBV10-3 to TRBJ2-1; D may be TRBD1 (6 bases). The CDR3 totals 16 residues. V shed 3 bases and J shed 6 bases, with 18 bases lying between them. CDR1 ENHRY and CDR2 SYGVKD come from the germline V gene. This CDR3 is CAISDGRSGTSNEQFF. Here the CDR3 DNA reads TGTGCCATCAGTGATGGTAGATCCGGGACAAGCAATGAGCAGTTCTTC.

The chain couples TRBV3-1 (or the pseudogene TRBV3-2) to TRBJ2-7, with 7 nucleotides matching TRBD1. With V trimmed by 5 bases and J by 3 bases, 7 bases remained unmatched. The CDR3 runs to 14 residues. Germline lookup yields CDR1 LGHDT and CDR2 YNNKEL (reference sequence). Here the CDR3 DNA reads TGTGCCAGCAGCTCGACGGACAGGTTCTACGAGCAGTACTTC. This encodes CASSSTDRFYEQYF.

This chain joins TRBV9 and TRBJ2-2; no clear D gene. V was trimmed by 3 bases and J by 1 base, leaving 1 base between them. The CDR3 contains 12 residues. Looked up from germline, CDR1 is SGDLS and CDR2 is YYNGEE. The CDR3: CASSENTGELFF. The CDR3 DNA reads TGTGCCAGCAGCGAGAACACCGGGGAGCTGTTTTTT.

The rearrangement joins TRBV18 to TRBJ1-2; 7 bases are shared with TRBD1. J lost 8 bases, V lost 2 bases, and 5 bases had no gene match. The CDR3 sequence is 13 residues long. The germline V gene encodes CDR1 KGHSH and CDR2 LQKENI. CDR3 bases: TGTGCCAGCTCACCAGACAGGGCCTGGGGCTACACCTTC. Protein product: CASSPDRAWGYTF.

This chain joins TRBV3-1 (or the pseudogene TRBV3-2) and TRBJ2-1; D is possibly TRBD2 (6 bases). The V and J ends lost 3 bases and 10 bases respectively, with 10 bases between them. Germline CDR1 and CDR2: LGHDT and YNNKEL (reference sequence). This CDR3 contains 12 residues. The DNA for the CDR3 is TGTGCCAGCAGCCAGGCCGGGAGCGAGCAGTTCTTC. It yields the protein CASSQAGSEQFF.

The chain recombines TRBV25-1 with TRBJ1-4; tentative D call: TRBD1 (5 bases). Germline CDR1 reads MGHDK; CDR2 reads SYGVNS. Trimming cost V 6 bases and J 8 bases, with 13 bases left between them. The CDR3 contains 13 residues. CDR3 residues: CASRAGPGEKLFF. The CDR3 DNA reads TGTGCCAGCAGGGCGGGACCGGGAGAAAAACTGTTTTTT.

This clone was counted a single time. V usage is TRBV3-1 (or the pseudogene TRBV3-2) and J usage is TRBJ2-1, with D perhaps matching TRBD2 (6 bases). The germline gives CDR1 LGHDT, CDR2 YNNKEL (reference sequence). This CDR3 is built from 15 residues. Trimming pared 6 bases from V and 0 bases from J, leaving 12 bases between. CDR3 in DNA: TGTGCCAGCAGTAAGCGGGTAGGCTCCTACAATGAGCAGTTCTTC. Amino acids: CASSKRVGSYNEQFF.

The chain couples TRBV13 to TRBJ2-1; D is perhaps TRBD2 (5 bases). The CDR3 spans 12 residues. From germline, CDR1 is PRHDT and CDR2 FYEKMQ (reference sequence). Trimming shortened V by 5 bases and J by 8 bases, and 10 bases separated the two germline ends. The CDR3 coding sequence is TGTGCCAGCAGCAAACTAGTTCATGAGCAGTTCTTC. It encodes CASSKLVHEQFF.